Sequencing of this T cell receptor beta chain was carried out in a study of tumor and adjacent non-tumor tissue in lung cancer. Comment on this clonotype: The junction differs from germline at one of its ends, possibly a read error.

Three rounds of nested PCR, following a modified ARM-PCR protocol, produced the TCRbeta library. One entry per CDR3 protein results from TCRdb running MiXCR on the multiplex PCR reads. This table has around 80,000 distinct CDR3 sequences, around 80% appearing once. Per the germline V gene, CDR1 is SGHAT and CDR2 is FQNNGV. The CDR3 covers 14 residues. This sample's RNA came from whole unsorted tissue. Distant lung tissue was collected more than 3 cm away from the tumor edge. The receptor was isolated from a man between 60 and 70 years old with non-small cell lung cancer. Sequenced: distant non-tumor lung tissue. The gene calls are TRBV11-2 and TRBJ2-3; D is unclear. CDR3 sequence: CASSFGQERETQHF. DNA of the CDR3: TGTGCCAGTAGCTTCGGGCAAGAGCGAGAGACCCAGCACTTT.